The 27 T cell receptor beta chains given below trace back to one sample, sequenced in a study of control samples from healthy donors and cancer patients. Sequencing used immunoSEQ multiplex PCR; TCRdb keeps in-frame clones, though not all of them. The table includes 390,000 or so clones, around nine tenths detected once. Source material: PBMCs. These receptors all come from a man aged 40-49 years with head and neck cancer.

The V call is TRBV7-3, the J call TRBJ2-7, with 7 bases identical to TRBD1. CDR1 and CDR2 from the germline V gene are SGHTA and FQGTGA. The junction had 6 bases not matched to a gene; V was cut back by 0 bases and J by 7 bases. The CDR3 loop spans 14 amino acids. Written as DNA, the CDR3 is TGTGCCAGCAGCTTAACGAGGGACAGCGGTGAGCAGTACTTC. It encodes CASSLTRDSGEQYF.

This clone appeared once. The V gene is TRBV7-9, the J gene TRBJ2-1; a weak D match, TRBD2 (7 bases). CDR3 length: 16 amino acids. Trimming removed 2 bases at V and 6 bases at J, with 17 bases between. In germline, CDR1 is SEHNR, CDR2 FQNEAQ (reference sequence). For the CDR3, the DNA is TGTGCCAGCAGCTTATTGCGGGGGCAAGGGGGCAATGAGCAGTTCTTC. Amino acids: CASSLLRGQGGNEQFF.

The chain couples TRBV5-6 to TRBJ2-5; the D call may be TRBD1 or TRBD2 (5 bases each). Germline lookup yields CDR1 SGHDT and CDR2 YYEEEE. V was cut by 0 bases and J by 9 bases, with 18 bases left in between. The CDR3 contains 15 residues. CDR3 amino acids: CASSLVGLAQGAQYF. In DNA, the CDR3 is TGTGCCAGCAGCTTGGTCGGACTGGCCCAAGGGGCCCAGTACTTC.

V gene TRBV11-2 combines with J gene TRBJ1-5; the D gene is possibly TRBD1 (6 bases). The V end lost 5 bases, the J end lost 1 base, and 12 bases lay between the germline ends. This CDR3 region has 15 residues. Germline CDR1 reads SGHAT; CDR2 reads FQNNGV. CDR3 region: CASSPGTLSNQPQHF. The CDR3 DNA sequence: TGTGCCAGCAGCCCAGGGACACTAAGCAATCAGCCCCAGCATTTT.

V and J are TRBV6-5 and TRBJ1-1, with no clear D. CDR3 length: 11 amino acids. Looked up from germline, CDR1 is MNHEY and CDR2 is SVGAGI. V dropped 1 base and J dropped 8 bases, with 5 bases sitting between them. Here the CDR3 DNA reads TGTGCCAGCAGTTACTTCGACGAAGCTTTCTTT. This translates into CASSYFDEAFF.

The V gene is TRBV30, the J gene TRBJ2-7; the match to TRBD2 covers 7 bases. The J segment lost 6 bases and the V segment lost 0 bases, leaving 8 bases of the junction unmatched. Germline V gene lookup returns CDR1 GTSNPN and CDR2 SVGIG (reference sequence). The CDR3 totals 14 residues. In DNA form, the CDR3 reads TGTGCCTGGAGTGTGGATGGGGGGGTTGGCGAGCAGTACTTC. This encodes CAWSVDGGVGEQYF. The full variable domain, its missing parts supplied by reference TRBV30 and TRBJ2-7, is SQTIHQWPATLVQPVGSPLSLECTVEGTSNPNLYWYRQAAGRGLQLLFYSVGIGQISSEVPQNLSASRPQDRQFILSSKKLLLSDSGFYLCAWSVDGGVGEQYFGPGTRLTVT.

This rearrangement joins TRBV7-3 to TRBJ1-2, with TRBD1 matching 7 bases. V was pared by 0 bases and J by 1 base, with 2 bases of the junction left unmatched. This CDR3 is 15 amino acids long. CDR1 and CDR2 from the germline V gene are SGHTA and FQGTGA. CDR3 loop: CASSLTGTVNYGYTF. In DNA, the CDR3 is TGTGCCAGCAGCTTAACTGGGACAGTTAACTATGGCTACACCTTC.

The genes are TRBV7-2 and TRBJ2-3, with 9 nucleotides matching TRBD2. The CDR3 totals 18 residues. Germline CDR1 reads SGHTA; CDR2 reads FQGNSA. J lost 2 bases, V lost 2 bases, and 11 bases had no gene match. CDR3 residues: CASSLTWSGGPYTDTQYF. DNA of the CDR3: TGTGCCAGCAGCTTAACATGGAGCGGGGGGCCCTACACAGATACGCAGTATTTT.

This clone has just a few counts. The chain carries TRBV27 and TRBJ2-4; 7 bases map to TRBD2. V lost 3 bases to trimming and J lost 0 bases; unmatched junction nucleotides: 2. The CDR3 loop spans 15 amino acids. Germline-derived CDR1 and CDR2 are MNHEY and SMNVEV (reference sequence). As DNA, the CDR3 is TGTGCCAGCAGTTTGGCGGGGGTAGCCAAAAACATTCAGTACTTC. Translated, it gives CASSLAGVAKNIQYF.

The genes are TRBV20-1 and TRBJ1-2; 8 bases align to TRBD1. The CDR3 spans 11 residues. CDR1 and CDR2 from the germline V gene are DFQATT and SNEGSKA (reference sequence). J lost 4 bases, V lost 8 bases, and 3 bases had no gene match. The CDR3 sequence is CSPTGAYGYTF. In DNA, the CDR3 is TGCAGTCCGACAGGGGCCTATGGCTACACCTTC.

The chain uses TRBV7-2 and TRBJ2-1; TRBD2 matches at 8 bases. The V and J ends lost 5 bases and 3 bases, in that order; junction bases with no gene match: 6. The CDR3 totals 15 residues. Per germline, CDR1 SGHTA and CDR2 FQGNSA. For the CDR3, the DNA is TGTGCCAGCAGCCCCGGGACTAGTGACTACAATGAGCAGTTCTTC. Translation: CASSPGTSDYNEQFF.

This clone was counted once. This rearrangement joins TRBV27 to TRBJ1-2, with D maybe TRBD1 (6 bases). This CDR3 has 14 residues. From germline, CDR1 is MNHEY and CDR2 SMNVEV (reference sequence). The V gene lost 7 bases and the J gene lost 4 bases, with 16 bases spanning the gap. CDR3 amino acids: CASTPWGHVYGYTF. The CDR3 DNA sequence: TGTGCCAGCACCCCCTGGGGGCATGTCTATGGCTACACCTTC.

The chain carries TRBV9 and TRBJ2-7, with 7 positions matching TRBD1. Germline CDR1 is SGDLS and CDR2 is YYNGEE. Trimming cost V 3 bases and J 0 bases; bases outside gene matches: 9. The CDR3 has 16 amino acids. CDR3: CASSEGITGVSYEQYF. DNA for the CDR3: TGTGCCAGCAGCGAGGGTATAACAGGGGTCTCCTACGAGCAGTACTTC.

This clone was counted a single time. The rearrangement links TRBV24-1 to TRBJ2-7; D remains ambiguous. Trimming removed 2 bases at V and 5 bases at J, with 15 bases between. Germline V CDR1 and CDR2: KGHDR, SFDVKD. The CDR3 totals 15 residues. The CDR3 loop reads CATSDSTPMGNEQYF. For the CDR3, the DNA is TGTGCCACCAGTGATTCCACCCCGATGGGGAACGAGCAGTACTTC.

This clone was recorded only once. Here the CDR3 reads CASINGQGNSGNTIYF. CDR3 bases: TGTGCCAGCATCAACGGACAGGGAAATAGTGGAAACACCATATATTTT. The chain combines TRBV27 with TRBJ1-3; TRBD1 matches 8 bases. Unmatched junction bases numbered 11, after V lost 7 bases and J lost 3 bases. The CDR3 consists of 16 residues. The V gene's germline CDR1 is MNHEY and CDR2 SMNVEV (reference sequence).

V usage is TRBV18 and J usage is TRBJ1-1, with D tentatively TRBD1 (6 bases). V gave up 3 bases and J gave up 0 bases, with 11 bases separating them. The CDR3 totals 15 residues. Germline assignment: CDR1 KGHSH and CDR2 LQKENI. CDR3 sequence: CASSPTEGVNTEAFF. The CDR3 DNA sequence: TGTGCCAGCTCACCTACCGAGGGGGTGAACACTGAAGCTTTCTTT.

The sample holds a few counts of this clone. This rearrangement joins TRBV5-1 to TRBJ2-2; D may be TRBD1 (7 bases). V lost 3 bases, J lost 2 bases, and 14 bases lay in between. There are 16 residues in the CDR3. Germline CDR1 SGHRS, CDR2 YFSETQ. The CDR3 coding sequence is TGCGCCAGCAGCTCCAGGGGGGACTCTAACACCGGGGAGCTGTTTTTT. It codes for CASSSRGDSNTGELFF.

CDR3 sequence (DNA): TGTGCCAGCAGCTTAAGGGCTTGTCGGGACATATATAGCAATCAGCCCCAGCATTTT. It encodes CASSLRACRDIYSNQPQHF. The chain couples TRBV7-3 to TRBJ1-5, with D maybe TRBD1 (6 bases). The length of the CDR3 is 19 residues. Trimming stripped 1 base from V and 0 bases from J, with 19 bases between. Germline V gives CDR1 SGHTA, CDR2 FQGTGA.

The chain uses TRBV18 and TRBJ2-2; D is uncertain. This CDR3 spans 14 amino acids. Germline assignment: CDR1 KGHSH and CDR2 LQKENI. V was pared by 2 bases and J by 1 base, with 5 bases between. Written as DNA, the CDR3 is TGTGCCAGCTCACCAGCAGTGAACACCGGGGAGCTGTTTTTT. Protein product: CASSPAVNTGELFF. Combining the CDR3 with reference TRBV18 and TRBJ2-2 gives the whole variable domain NAGVMQNPRHLVRRRGQEARLRCSPMKGHSHVYWYRQLPEEGLKFMVYLQKENIIDESGMPKERFSAEFPKEGPSILRIQQVVRGDSAAYFCASSPAVNTGELFFGEGSRLTVL.

V and J are TRBV10-3 and TRBJ1-1, with 11 positions matching TRBD1. Trimming cost V 0 bases and J 1 base; bases outside gene matches: 4. The V gene's germline CDR1 is ENHRY and CDR2 SYGVKD. This CDR3 region has 17 residues. The DNA of the CDR3 is TGTGCCATCAGTGAGTCGAGTGGGACAGGGGGGAACACTGAAGCTTTCTTT. It yields the protein CAISESSGTGGNTEAFF.

About this clone: The junction does not match germline at one end; this may be a read error. The rearrangement links TRBV5-8 to TRBJ1-5, with D unclear. Germline loops: CDR1 SGHTS, CDR2 YDEGEE. The CDR3 has 12 amino acids. The CDR3 reads CASSLLRQSQHF. The CDR3 DNA reads as TGTGCCAGCAGCCTTCTTCGTCAGTCCCAGCATTTT.

The V and J genes are TRBV6-1 and TRBJ1-6; D is possibly TRBD1 (5 bases). The ends were cut back, 3 bases at V and 7 bases at J, with 16 bases in the middle. Germline V gene sequence: CDR1 MNHNS, CDR2 SASEGT. The CDR3 consists of 16 residues. CDR3 sequence reads: CASSDNRPGGNSPLHF. DNA for the CDR3: TGTGCCAGCAGTGACAACCGACCGGGGGGGAATTCACCCCTCCACTTT.

This clone was observed a single time. The chain combines TRBV7-9 with TRBJ2-3; TRBD2 matches 13 bases. Germline values: CDR1 SEHNR, CDR2 FQNEAQ (reference sequence). With V trimmed by 5 bases and J by 2 bases, 4 bases remained unmatched. The CDR3 is 16 residues long. CDR3 loop: CASSPGLAGNTDTQYF. CDR3 DNA: TGTGCCAGCAGCCCGGGACTAGCGGGAAACACAGATACGCAGTATTTT.

This clone appeared a single time. The V call is TRBV2, the J call TRBJ1-2; no clear D. The germline CDR1 and CDR2 sequences are SNHLY and FYNNEI. V was shortened by 6 bases and J by 0 bases, with 8 bases between the two germline ends. There are 13 residues in the CDR3. For the CDR3, the DNA is TGTGCCAGCAGGATATACGCTAACTATGGCTACACCTTC. This codes for CASRIYANYGYTF.

This chain joins TRBV13 and TRBJ2-1, with 15 bases matching TRBD2. Trimming at V came to 5 bases and at J to 4 bases, leaving 6 bases not matched to a gene. This CDR3 has 17 residues. CDR1 and CDR2 (germline): PRHDT, FYEKMQ (reference sequence). The CDR3 nucleotides are TGTGCCAGCAGCGCGGGACTAGCGGGGGGTCTGTACAATGAGCAGTTCTTC. Protein: CASSAGLAGGLYNEQFF.

J is TRBJ2-3 and V is TRBV29-1; 7 nucleotides line up with TRBD1. The CDR3 totals 13 residues. V shed 2 bases, J shed 3 bases, and the junction held 2 bases outside the gene matches. In germline, CDR1 is SQVTM, CDR2 ANQGSEA. CDR3 amino acids: CSVETDRTDTQYF. The CDR3 DNA reads TGCAGCGTTGAAACGGACAGGACAGATACGCAGTATTTT.

V usage is TRBV2 and J usage is TRBJ1-1; no reliable D call. The germline V gene has CDR1 SNHLY and CDR2 FYNNEI. V lost 6 bases and J 11 bases, leaving 19 bases between the germline ends. This CDR3 has 13 residues. The CDR3, as DNA: TGTGCCAGCAGGACTAGTGAACGCTCACTGGCTTTCTTT. This gives the protein CASRTSERSLAFF.